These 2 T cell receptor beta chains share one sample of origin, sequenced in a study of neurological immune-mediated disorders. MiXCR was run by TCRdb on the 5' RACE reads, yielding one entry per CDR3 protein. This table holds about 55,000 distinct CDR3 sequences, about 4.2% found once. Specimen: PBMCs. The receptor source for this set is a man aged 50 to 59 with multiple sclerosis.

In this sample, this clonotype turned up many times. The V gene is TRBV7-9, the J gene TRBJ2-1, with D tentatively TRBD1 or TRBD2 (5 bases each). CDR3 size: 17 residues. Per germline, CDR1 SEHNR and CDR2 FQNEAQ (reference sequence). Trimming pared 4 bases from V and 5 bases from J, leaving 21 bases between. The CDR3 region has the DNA TGTGCCAGCAGCTCACCCAATACGGGACCAAAAGACAATGAGCAGTTCTTC. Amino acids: CASSSPNTGPKDNEQFF.

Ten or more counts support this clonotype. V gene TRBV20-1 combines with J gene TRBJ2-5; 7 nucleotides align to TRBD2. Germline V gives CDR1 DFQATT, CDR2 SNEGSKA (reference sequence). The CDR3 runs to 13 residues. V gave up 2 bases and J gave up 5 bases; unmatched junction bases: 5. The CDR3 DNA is TGCAGTGCTAGACCGACTAGCACGGAGACCCAGTACTTC. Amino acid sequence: CSARPTSTETQYF.